These T cell receptor beta chains were read from a single sample in a study of blood T cell repertoires in COVID-19. The protocol was immunoSEQ multiplex PCR, while the TCRdb copy is restricted to in-frame clones and leaves out a portion. This sample has tens of thousands of clones, with under 90% found just once. Sequenced: peripheral blood. All receptors derive from a woman aged 55-75 years with acute or convalescent COVID-19. CDR3s include the opening cysteine and the closing phenylalanine or tryptophan. D genes are given only for firm matches. Size tells how often a clone was seen (once, few, many) or the class of an expanded clone, and some rows leave it out.

j_call: TRBJ1-2
v_call: TRBV18
cdr3_length: 17
clone_size: once
d_call: TRBD1
cdr3_nt: TGTGCCAGCTCACCAAATCAGGGGGACAACTCCTTATATGGCTACACCTTC
cdr3_aa: CASSPNQGDNSLYGYTF

j_call: TRBJ2-1
v_call: TRBV18
cdr3_length: 16
clone_size: NA
d_call: TRBD2
cdr3_nt: TGTGCCAGCTCACCACCTATACGGGAGGACGACAATGAGCAGTTCTTC
cdr3_aa: CASSPPIREDDNEQFF

j_call: TRBJ2-5
v_call: TRBV7-2
cdr3_length: 18
clone_size: NA
d_call: TRBD2
cdr3_nt: TGTGCCAGCAGCTCGTTGGGGGTAGCGGGAGGGATACAAGAGACCCAGTACTTC
cdr3_aa: CASSSLGVAGGIQETQYF

j_call: TRBJ1-1
v_call: TRBV6-5
cdr3_length: 14
clone_size: few
d_call: NA
cdr3_nt: TGTGCCAGCAGACCTGGCGCTGAGAGCGCTGAAGCTTTCTTT
cdr3_aa: CASRPGAESAEAFF

j_call: TRBJ2-1
v_call: TRBV19
cdr3_length: 13
clone_size: NA
d_call: NA
cdr3_nt: TGTGCCAGCTCCGACGGATGGGCCAATGAGCAGTTCTTC
cdr3_aa: CASSDGWANEQFF

j_call: TRBJ1-2
v_call: TRBV6-5
cdr3_length: 14
clone_size: NA
d_call: NA
cdr3_nt: TGTGCCAGCAGTCCCCCGCGGGGCCAGGGCGTTGTCACCTTC
cdr3_aa: CASSPPRGQGVVTF

j_call: TRBJ2-5
v_call: TRBV18
cdr3_length: 14
clone_size: NA
d_call: NA
cdr3_nt: TGTGCCAGCTCACCACCGGCAGGGAGGGAGACCCAGTACTTC
cdr3_aa: CASSPPAGRETQYF

j_call: TRBJ1-6
v_call: TRBV11-2
cdr3_length: 15
clone_size: few
d_call: NA
cdr3_nt: TGTGCCAGCAGCTTTATGGACAGTCCAAATTCACCCCTCCACTTT
cdr3_aa: CASSFMDSPNSPLHF

j_call: TRBJ2-2
v_call: TRBV9
cdr3_length: 15
clone_size: once
d_call: TRBD1
cdr3_nt: TGTGCCAGCAGGGAGGGACAGGTGAACACCGGGGAGCTGTTTTTT
cdr3_aa: CASREGQVNTGELFF

j_call: TRBJ2-5
v_call: TRBV5-4
cdr3_length: 16
clone_size: NA
d_call: TRBD1
cdr3_nt: TGTGCCAGCAGCATACGATCCGGGACAGACCAAGAGACCCAGTACTTC
cdr3_aa: CASSIRSGTDQETQYF

j_call: TRBJ2-2
v_call: TRBV6-5
cdr3_length: 12
clone_size: NA
d_call: NA
cdr3_nt: TGTGCCAGCAGTCCGGGTGCCGGGGAGCTGTTTTTT
cdr3_aa: CASSPGAGELFF

j_call: TRBJ2-1
v_call: TRBV7-9
cdr3_length: 18
clone_size: NA
d_call: TRBD2
cdr3_nt: TGTGCCAGCAGCTTGGTCGGCGGACTAGCGGGAGTCGGGAATGAGCAGTTCTTC
cdr3_aa: CASSLVGGLAGVGNEQFF

j_call: TRBJ1-2
v_call: TRBV2
cdr3_length: 15
clone_size: NA
d_call: NA
cdr3_nt: TGTGCCAGCAGTGAAAAGCGAAGCTCTAACTATGGCTACACCTTC
cdr3_aa: CASSEKRSSNYGYTF

j_call: TRBJ2-7
v_call: TRBV11-3
cdr3_length: 13
clone_size: few
d_call: NA
cdr3_nt: TGTGCCAGCAGCTTGACAGGTATCTACGAGCAGTACTTC
cdr3_aa: CASSLTGIYEQYF

j_call: TRBJ2-4
v_call: TRBV9
cdr3_length: 18
clone_size: NA
d_call: TRBD2
cdr3_nt: TGTGCCAGCAGCTCGGGACTAGCGGGAGCTGCGGCCAAAAACATTCAGTACTTC
cdr3_aa: CASSSGLAGAAAKNIQYF